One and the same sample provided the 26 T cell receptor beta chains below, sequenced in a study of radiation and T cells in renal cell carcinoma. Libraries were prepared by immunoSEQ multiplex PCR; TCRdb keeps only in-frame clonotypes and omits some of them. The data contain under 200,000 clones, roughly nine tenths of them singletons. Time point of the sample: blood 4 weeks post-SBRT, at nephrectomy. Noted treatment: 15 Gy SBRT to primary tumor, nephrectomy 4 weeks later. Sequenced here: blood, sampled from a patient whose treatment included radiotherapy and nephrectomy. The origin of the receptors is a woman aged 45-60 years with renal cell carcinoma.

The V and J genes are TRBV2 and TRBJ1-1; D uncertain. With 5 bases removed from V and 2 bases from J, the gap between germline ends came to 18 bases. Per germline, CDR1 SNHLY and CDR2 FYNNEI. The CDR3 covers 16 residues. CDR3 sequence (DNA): TGTGCCAGCAGTCTAACCCGCTCACCGGAAAACACTGAAGCTTTCTTT. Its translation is CASSLTRSPENTEAFF.

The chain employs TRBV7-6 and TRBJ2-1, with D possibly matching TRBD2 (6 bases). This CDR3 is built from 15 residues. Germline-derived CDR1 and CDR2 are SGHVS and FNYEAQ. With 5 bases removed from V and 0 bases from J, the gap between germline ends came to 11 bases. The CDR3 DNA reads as TGTGCCAGCAGCCCCCGGGGGAGCTCCTACAATGAGCAGTTCTTC. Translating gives CASSPRGSSYNEQFF.

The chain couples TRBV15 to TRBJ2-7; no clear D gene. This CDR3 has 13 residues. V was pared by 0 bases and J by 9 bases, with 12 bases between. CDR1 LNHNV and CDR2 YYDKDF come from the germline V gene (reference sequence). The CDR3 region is CATSRDYSSGQYF. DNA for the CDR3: TGTGCCACCAGCAGAGACTATTCATCAGGGCAGTACTTC.

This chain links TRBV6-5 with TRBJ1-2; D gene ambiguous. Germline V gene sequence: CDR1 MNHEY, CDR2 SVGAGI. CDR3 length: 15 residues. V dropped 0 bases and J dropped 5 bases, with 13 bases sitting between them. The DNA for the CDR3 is TGTGCCAGCAGTTACTCGGGAAACACGCGGTATGGCTACACCTTC. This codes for CASSYSGNTRYGYTF.

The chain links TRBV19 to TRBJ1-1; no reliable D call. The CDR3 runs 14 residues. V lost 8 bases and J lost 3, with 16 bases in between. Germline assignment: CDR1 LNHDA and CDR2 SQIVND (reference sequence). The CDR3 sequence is CASLPADGYTEAFF. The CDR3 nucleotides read TGTGCCAGTCTCCCCGCGGACGGGTACACTGAAGCTTTCTTT.

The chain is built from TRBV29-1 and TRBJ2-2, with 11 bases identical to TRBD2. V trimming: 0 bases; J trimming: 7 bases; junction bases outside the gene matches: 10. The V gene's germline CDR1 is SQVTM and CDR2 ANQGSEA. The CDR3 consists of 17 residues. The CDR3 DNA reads TGCAGCGTTGAAGATCCCCTAGCGGGGGGTAGTCTCGGGGAGCTGTTTTTT. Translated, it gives CSVEDPLAGGSLGELFF.

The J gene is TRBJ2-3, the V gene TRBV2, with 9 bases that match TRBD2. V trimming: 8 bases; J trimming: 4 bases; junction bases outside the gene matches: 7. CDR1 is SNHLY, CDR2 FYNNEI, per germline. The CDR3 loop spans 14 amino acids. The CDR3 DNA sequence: TGTGCCAGCTGGCGGGGGGGCATCGCAGATACGCAGTATTTT. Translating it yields CASWRGGIADTQYF.

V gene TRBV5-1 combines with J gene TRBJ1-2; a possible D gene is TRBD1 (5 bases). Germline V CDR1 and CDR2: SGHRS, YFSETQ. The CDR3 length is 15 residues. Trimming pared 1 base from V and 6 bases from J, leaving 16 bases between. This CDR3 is CASSLRGWGGDGYTF. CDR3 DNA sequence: TGCGCCAGCAGCTTGCGGGGCTGGGGCGGGGATGGCTACACCTTC.

DNA for the CDR3: TGCGCCAGCAGCTTGGAGCCCTCCGTCGTCGGCTACACCTTC. As protein: CASSLEPSVVGYTF. The V gene is TRBV5-1, the J gene TRBJ1-2; no reliable D call. The CDR3 consists of 14 residues. Trimming took 0 bases from V and 8 from J, leaving 14 bases between them. Per germline, CDR1 SGHRS and CDR2 YFSETQ.

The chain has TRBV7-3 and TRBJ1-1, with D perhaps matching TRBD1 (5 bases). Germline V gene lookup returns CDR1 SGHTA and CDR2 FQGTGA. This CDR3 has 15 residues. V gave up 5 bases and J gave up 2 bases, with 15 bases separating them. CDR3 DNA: TGTGCCAGCAGCCCCATGGGGCGGGCTAACACTGAAGCTTTCTTT. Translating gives CASSPMGRANTEAFF.

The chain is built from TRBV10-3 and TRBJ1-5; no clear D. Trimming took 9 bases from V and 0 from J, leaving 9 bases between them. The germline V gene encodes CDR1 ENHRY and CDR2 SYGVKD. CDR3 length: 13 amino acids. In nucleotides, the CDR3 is TGTGCCATGGGCAGGTCTAGCAATCAGCCCCAGCATTTT. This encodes CAMGRSSNQPQHF.

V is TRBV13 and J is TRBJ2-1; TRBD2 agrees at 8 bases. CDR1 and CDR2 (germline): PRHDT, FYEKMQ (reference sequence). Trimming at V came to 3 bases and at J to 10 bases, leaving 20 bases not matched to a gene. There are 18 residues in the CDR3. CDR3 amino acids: CASSFRKWERGFVVEQFF. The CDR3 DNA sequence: TGTGCCAGCAGCTTTCGAAAATGGGAGCGGGGGTTTGTGGTAGAGCAGTTCTTC.

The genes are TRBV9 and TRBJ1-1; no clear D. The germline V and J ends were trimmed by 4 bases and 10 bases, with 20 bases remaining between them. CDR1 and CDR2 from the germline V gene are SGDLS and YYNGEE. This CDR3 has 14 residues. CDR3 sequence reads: CASSPNRDLGGAFF. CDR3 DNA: TGTGCCAGCAGCCCAAACCGGGATCTAGGAGGAGCTTTCTTT.

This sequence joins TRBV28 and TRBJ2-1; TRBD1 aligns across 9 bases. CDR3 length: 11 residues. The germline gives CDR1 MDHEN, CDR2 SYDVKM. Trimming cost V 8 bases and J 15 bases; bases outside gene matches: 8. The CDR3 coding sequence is TGTGCCAGCGACACGGGGACAGGGTCGTTCTTC. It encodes CASDTGTGSFF.

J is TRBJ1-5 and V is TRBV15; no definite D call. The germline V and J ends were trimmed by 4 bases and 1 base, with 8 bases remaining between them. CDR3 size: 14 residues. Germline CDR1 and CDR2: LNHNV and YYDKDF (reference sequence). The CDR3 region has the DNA TGTGCCACCAGCATCACTCGGAGCAATCAGCCCCAGCATTTT. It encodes CATSITRSNQPQHF. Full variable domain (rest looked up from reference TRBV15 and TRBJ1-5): DAMVIQNPRYQVTQFGKPVTLSCSQTLNHNVMYWYQQKSSQAPKLLFHYYDKDFNNEADTPDNFQSRRPNTSFCFLDIRSPGLGDTAMYLCATSITRSNQPQHFGDGTRLSIL.

DNA for the CDR3: TGTGCCAGCAGCTTGGTGGGCGGGCCCCAAGAGACCCAGTACTTC. This translates into CASSLVGGPQETQYF. V usage is TRBV5-6 and J usage is TRBJ2-5; TRBD2 is a possible D gene (5 bases). The CDR3 runs to 15 residues. Germline V gene lookup returns CDR1 SGHDT and CDR2 YYEEEE. The V and J ends lost 0 bases and 1 base respectively, with 10 bases between them.

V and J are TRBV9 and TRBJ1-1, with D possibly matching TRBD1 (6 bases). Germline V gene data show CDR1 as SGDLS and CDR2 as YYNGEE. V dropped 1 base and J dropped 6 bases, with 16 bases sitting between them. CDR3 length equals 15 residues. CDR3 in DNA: TGTGCCAGCAGCGTAACACAGGGAGATGGCTCTGAAGCTTTCTTT. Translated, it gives CASSVTQGDGSEAFF.

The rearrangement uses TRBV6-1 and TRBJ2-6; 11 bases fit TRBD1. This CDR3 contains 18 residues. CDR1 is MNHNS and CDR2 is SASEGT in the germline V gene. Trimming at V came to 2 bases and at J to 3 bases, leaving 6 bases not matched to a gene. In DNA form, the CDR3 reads TGTGCCAGCAGTGAATTGGACAGGGGGCACCGTGGGGCCAACGTCCTGACTTTC. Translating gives CASSELDRGHRGANVLTF.

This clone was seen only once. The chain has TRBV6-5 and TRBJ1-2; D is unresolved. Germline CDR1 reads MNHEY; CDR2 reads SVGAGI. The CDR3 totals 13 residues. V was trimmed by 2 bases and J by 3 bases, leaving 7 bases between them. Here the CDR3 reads CASSYGRHYGYTF. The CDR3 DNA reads TGTGCCAGCAGTTACGGCAGACACTATGGCTACACCTTC.

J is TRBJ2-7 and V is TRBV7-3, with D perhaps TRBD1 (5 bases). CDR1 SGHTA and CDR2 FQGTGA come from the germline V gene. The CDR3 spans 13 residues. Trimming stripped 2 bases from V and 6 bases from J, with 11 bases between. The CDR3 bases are TGTGCCAGCAGCTTATCAGGGTCCAGCGAGCAGTACTTC. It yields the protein CASSLSGSSEQYF.

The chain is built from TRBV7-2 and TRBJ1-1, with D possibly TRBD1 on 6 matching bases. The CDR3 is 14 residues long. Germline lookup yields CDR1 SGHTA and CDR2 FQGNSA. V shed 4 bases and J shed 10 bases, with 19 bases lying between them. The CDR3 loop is CASSSPTGTRRAFF. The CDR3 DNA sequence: TGTGCCAGCAGCTCACCCACCGGGACAAGGAGAGCTTTCTTT.

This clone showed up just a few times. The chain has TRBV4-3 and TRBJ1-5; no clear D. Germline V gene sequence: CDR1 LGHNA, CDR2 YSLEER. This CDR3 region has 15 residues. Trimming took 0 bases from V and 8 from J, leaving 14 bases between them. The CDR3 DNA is TGCGCCAGCAGCCAAGATAGTGGTTCTGCGGAGCCCCAGCATTTT. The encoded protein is CASSQDSGSAEPQHF.

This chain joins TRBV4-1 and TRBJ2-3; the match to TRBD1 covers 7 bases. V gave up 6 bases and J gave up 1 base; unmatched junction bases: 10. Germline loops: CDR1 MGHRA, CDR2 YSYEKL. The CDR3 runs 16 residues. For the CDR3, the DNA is TGCGCCAGCAGACACATCCGACAGGGCGGCACAGATACGCAGTATTTT. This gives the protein CASRHIRQGGTDTQYF.

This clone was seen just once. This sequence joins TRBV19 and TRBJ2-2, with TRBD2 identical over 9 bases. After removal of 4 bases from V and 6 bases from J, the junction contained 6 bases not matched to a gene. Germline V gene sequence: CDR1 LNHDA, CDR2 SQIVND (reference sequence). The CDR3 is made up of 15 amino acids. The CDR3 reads CASSTERGEPGELFF. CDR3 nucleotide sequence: TGTGCCAGTAGTACAGAGCGGGGGGAACCCGGGGAGCTGTTTTTT.

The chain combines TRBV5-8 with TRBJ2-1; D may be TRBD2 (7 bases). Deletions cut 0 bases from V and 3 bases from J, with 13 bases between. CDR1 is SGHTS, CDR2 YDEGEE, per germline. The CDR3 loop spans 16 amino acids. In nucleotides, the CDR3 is TGTGCCAGCAGCTTGGGTCCGGGGGGCCTCTACAATGAGCAGTTCTTC. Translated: CASSLGPGGLYNEQFF.

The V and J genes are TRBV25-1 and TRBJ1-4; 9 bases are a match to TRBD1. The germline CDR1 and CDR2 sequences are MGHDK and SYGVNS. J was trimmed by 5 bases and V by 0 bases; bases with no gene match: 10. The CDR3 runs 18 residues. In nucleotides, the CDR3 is TGTGCCAGCAGTGAATATAACGCTGGGACAGGGAAAAATGAAAAACTGTTTTTT. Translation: CASSEYNAGTGKNEKLFF.